Listed below are T cell receptor beta chains from one sample, sequenced in a study of T cell responses to AZD1222 COVID-19 vaccine. TCRdb's table, derived via immunoSEQ multiplex PCR, lists solely in-frame clones and lacks some. The sample holds approximately 190,000 clones, more than 75% seen once. Sequences were derived from peripheral blood, sampled on day 0 of AZD1222 vaccination. The receptors originated from an adult in good health. The CDR3 runs from the conserved cysteine through the conserved F or W. The order of the fields is V gene, CDR3 length, CDR3 protein.

TRBV27,13,CASSLGGGYGYTF
TRBV5-6,16,CASSPQTGGYNSPLHF
TRBV7-9,16,CASSRTISDPSEKLFF
TRBV2,15,CASTDPRRGTDTQYF
TRBV4-1,16,CASSLLAGADNQPQHF
TRBV3-1/TRBV3-2,12,CASSQEFGEQFF
TRBV19,13,CASSGENTGELFF
TRBV28,14,CASRPPGISYEQYF
TRBV6-2/TRBV6-3,13,CASSYSNSGERFF
TRBV27,14,CASSFRGALSEQYF
TRBV19,14,CASSILGGNSPLHF
TRBV5-1,13,CASSLESNQPQHF
TRBV10-3,16,CAISEFSLDSSYEQYF
TRBV2,14,CASSVSRQNSPLHF
TRBV28,14,CASSLSPPVNIQYF
TRBV5-1,17,CASSLGSGLISYYEQYF
TRBV19,16,CASSTWASANTGELFF
TRBV7-2,14,CASSSGLGYSPLHF
TRBV27,11,CASSSNSPLHF
TRBV4-3,16,CASSQDRDLLGGELFF
TRBV10-1,13,CASSARPLYEQYF
TRBV9,15,CASSVVPTSTDTQYF
TRBV18,18,CASSPGQGAIRSGNTIYF
TRBV18,13,CASSPTDSYEQYF
TRBV6-5,14,CASSYWDGGYEQYF
TRBV29-1,14,CSVEVRGGTDTQYF
TRBV28,14,CASSTTGTGGFQYF
TRBV13,18,CASSLAVGGSLSTDTQYF
TRBV19,12,CASSIRDTEAFF
TRBV9,16,CASSPTYRQGSNEQFF
TRBV19,15,CASSTSGGGGYEQYF
TRBV24-1,16,CATSDSGGRVTDTQYF
TRBV7-9,12,CASSLAGERQFF
TRBV5-5,14,CASSLYDSNQPQHF
TRBV29-1,10,CSVEDRGYTF